These T cell receptor beta chains were read from a single sample in a study of blood T cell repertoires in COVID-19. Data came from immunoSEQ multiplex PCR; TCRdb stores just in-frame clones and leaves some out. The sample holds approximately 70,000 clones, roughly nine tenths seen once. The sample consisted of peripheral blood. Receptors originate from a man aged 50 to 59 with COVID-19, enrolled during active disease. Both conserved end residues are part of each CDR3. The D gene is left open where the match is weak. Expanded clones get a size class; other rows say once, few or many, or leave the size out.

CDR3 protein,CDR3 DNA,clone size,D gene,J gene,V gene
CASSLREHGELFF,TGTGCCAGCAGCTTAAGGGAGCACGGGGAGCTGTTTTTT,-,-,TRBJ2-2,TRBV7-3
CASSLRDTDQPQHF,TGTGCCAGCAGCCTCCGGGACACAGATCAGCCCCAGCATTTT,-,-,TRBJ1-5,TRBV6-9
CASSLGQGWTEAFF,TGCGCCAGCAGCCTGGGACAGGGTTGGACTGAAGCTTTCTTT,-,TRBD1,TRBJ1-1,TRBV5-1
CASSPLGTGGYEQYF,TGTGCCAGCTCACCCCTGGGGACAGGGGGCTACGAGCAGTACTTC,-,TRBD1,TRBJ2-7,TRBV18
CASSVGGLAGVEQFF,TGTGCCAGTAGCGTTGGGGGGCTAGCGGGAGTTGAGCAGTTCTTC,-,TRBD2,TRBJ2-1,TRBV19
CASSATSGSNEQFF,TGTGCCAGCAGTGCGACTAGCGGGAGCAATGAGCAGTTCTTC,-,TRBD2,TRBJ2-1,TRBV2
CASSSYTGTSGSNEQFF,TGTGCCAGCAGTTCATATACCGGGACTAGCGGCTCCAATGAGCAGTTCTTC,-,TRBD2,TRBJ2-1,TRBV28
CASSLAGTSEQFF,TGTGCCAGCAGTTTAGCGGGGACATCCGAGCAGTTCTTC,-,-,TRBJ2-1,TRBV12-3/TRBV12-4
CAWETSGRAPSSYEQYF,TGTGCCTGGGAAACTAGCGGGAGGGCCCCGAGCTCCTACGAGCAGTACTTC,-,TRBD2,TRBJ2-7,TRBV30
CASTGGTGGGNTIYF,TGTGCCAGCACGGGGGGAACTGGCGGCGGAAACACCATATATTTT,-,-,TRBJ1-3,TRBV6-5
CASSLVAPGQETQYF,TGCGCCAGCAGCTTGGTCGCTCCAGGCCAAGAGACCCAGTACTTC,once,-,TRBJ2-5,TRBV5-1
CASSIGGTDNEKLFF,TGTGCCAGTAGTATAGGCGGGACAGATAATGAAAAACTGTTTTTT,-,TRBD1,TRBJ1-4,TRBV19
CASIGGQVSYEQYF,TGTGCCAGCATCGGCGGGCAGGTTTCCTACGAGCAGTACTTC,-,-,TRBJ2-7,TRBV2
CASSPTGGGETQYF,TGTGCCAGCAGCCCCACAGGGGGAGGTGAGACCCAGTACTTC,-,TRBD1,TRBJ2-5,TRBV7-2
CASRSLNEQFF,TGTGCCAGCAGATCTCTGAATGAGCAGTTCTTC,-,-,TRBJ2-1,TRBV28
CSVTGPGLFF,TGCAGCGTTACAGGGCCTGGTCTGTTTTTT,-,-,TRBJ1-4,TRBV29-1
CASSYSAGNTEAFF,TGTGCCAGCAGTTACTCTGCCGGGAACACTGAAGCTTTCTTT,-,-,TRBJ1-1,TRBV6-6
CASSQGGGGELFF,TGTGCCAGCAGCCAAGGAGGAGGCGGGGAGCTGTTTTTT,-,-,TRBJ2-2,TRBV3-1/TRBV3-2
CASSVSQGLEKLFF,TGTGCCAGCAGTGTGTCGCAGGGCCTTGAAAAACTGTTTTTT,once,-,TRBJ1-4,TRBV2
CASSRLPGQGSYNEQFF,TGCGCCAGCAGCCGACTCCCGGGACAGGGATCCTACAATGAGCAGTTCTTC,-,TRBD1,TRBJ2-1,TRBV4-1
CAIATGGKLATGELFF,TGTGCCATCGCTACAGGGGGCAAACTAGCAACCGGGGAGCTGTTTTTT,once,TRBD1,TRBJ2-2,TRBV10-3
CASSPQPGTGTGEAFF,TGTGCCAGCAGCCCTCAACCCGGGACAGGGACGGGTGAAGCTTTCTTT,-,TRBD1,TRBJ1-1,TRBV5-4
CASSSPSANTGELFF,TGTGCCAGCAGCTCCCCCAGTGCTAACACCGGGGAGCTGTTTTTT,-,-,TRBJ2-2,TRBV7-9
CASSFGTGLYEQYF,TGTGCCAGCAGTTTTGGGACAGGGCTATACGAGCAGTACTTC,-,TRBD1,TRBJ2-7,TRBV27
CASRPLAGDSYNEQFF,TGTGCCAGCAGACCACTAGCGGGAGACTCCTACAATGAGCAGTTCTTC,-,TRBD2,TRBJ2-1,TRBV5-5
CASRTDTQDTQYF,TGTGCCAGCAGAACTGACACCCAAGATACGCAGTATTTT,-,-,TRBJ2-3,TRBV7-9
CASRSGGGGYTF,TGTGCCAGCAGATCAGGGGGCGGCGGCTACACCTTC,-,TRBD1,TRBJ1-2,TRBV2
CASSYSGTGDSPLHF,TGTGCCAGCAGTTACAGCGGGACAGGGGACTCACCCCTCCACTTT,few,TRBD1,TRBJ1-6,TRBV6-5
CASSLSGGTQETQYF,TGTGCCAGCAGCTTAAGTGGAGGCACCCAAGAGACCCAGTACTTC,-,-,TRBJ2-5,TRBV7-9
CASRDPGTDNYEQYF,TGTGCCAGCAGGGACCCCGGGACAGACAACTACGAGCAGTACTTC,-,TRBD1,TRBJ2-7,TRBV5-6
CASNQQGTAEKLFF,TGTGCCAGCAACCAGCAGGGGACGGCTGAAAAACTGTTTTTT,-,-,TRBJ1-4,TRBV2
CAWRQGIGELFF,TGTGCCTGGAGACAGGGTATCGGGGAGCTGTTTTTT,-,-,TRBJ2-2,TRBV30
CATSRTGGAVGTEAFF,TGTGCCACCAGCAGAACAGGGGGCGCAGTGGGCACTGAAGCTTTCTTT,once,TRBD1,TRBJ1-1,TRBV15
CASSVPGQGSGYTF,TGTGCCAGCAGCGTTCCGGGACAGGGATCTGGCTACACCTTC,-,TRBD1,TRBJ1-2,TRBV5-6
CASSQVGGAGSDTQYF,TGTGCCAGCAGCCAAGTTGGGGGGGCTGGCTCAGATACGCAGTATTTT,-,-,TRBJ2-3,TRBV4-2
CASSQPGTSGSFYNEQFF,TGTGCCAGCAGCCAACCAGGGACTAGCGGGAGCTTTTACAATGAGCAGTTCTTC,-,TRBD2,TRBJ2-1,TRBV14
CASNEETYNSPLHF,TGTGCCAGCAACGAGGAAACCTATAATTCACCCCTCCACTTT,-,-,TRBJ1-6,TRBV28
CASSPSIGQVMGWGYTF,TGTGCCAGCAGCCCTAGCATCGGACAGGTGATGGGTTGGGGCTACACCTTC,-,TRBD1,TRBJ1-2,TRBV27
CASSLVEGSEKLFF,TGTGCCAGCAGTTTGGTAGAGGGAAGTGAAAAACTGTTTTTT,-,-,TRBJ1-4,TRBV28
CASSSQGNTEAFF,TGTGCCAGCAGCTCACAGGGGAACACTGAAGCTTTCTTT,-,-,TRBJ1-1,TRBV7-9
CASSVAGGRAYNEQFF,TGTGCCAGCAGCGTAGCTGGCGGGAGGGCGTACAATGAGCAGTTCTTC,-,TRBD2,TRBJ2-1,TRBV9
CASSPRGGEEKLFF,TGCGCCAGCTCACCTCGAGGGGGGGAGGAAAAACTGTTTTTT,few,-,TRBJ1-4,TRBV5-1
CASEGLAAYEQYF,TGTGCCAGCGAGGGACTTGCCGCCTACGAGCAGTACTTC,-,-,TRBJ2-7,TRBV28
CASSLDGTGANEQFF,TGTGCCAGCAGCTTAGACGGGACAGGGGCCAATGAGCAGTTCTTC,-,TRBD1,TRBJ2-1,TRBV7-3
CATSRPPGQIASGANVLTF,TGTGCCACCAGCAGACCGCCGGGACAGATAGCCTCTGGGGCCAACGTCCTGACTTTC,-,TRBD1,TRBJ2-6,TRBV15
CASSAPGGVGGSGTQYF,TGTGCCAGCAGTGCTCCTGGCGGGGTAGGGGGCAGTGGGACCCAGTACTTC,-,-,TRBJ2-5,TRBV6-1
CAIQVPNTGELFF,TGTGCCATCCAGGTTCCGAACACCGGGGAGCTGTTTTTT,-,-,TRBJ2-2,TRBV19
CASSPGGAGVGETQYF,TGTGCCAGCAGCCCCGGGGGAGCGGGAGTTGGGGAGACCCAGTACTTC,-,TRBD2,TRBJ2-5,TRBV5-4
CASSNRDRENTGELFF,TGTGCCAGCAGTAACCGGGACAGAGAGAACACCGGGGAGCTGTTTTTT,-,TRBD1,TRBJ2-2,TRBV6-2/TRBV6-3
CASSWAGQGSYEQYF,TGTGCCAGCAGTTGGGCTGGACAGGGTTCCTACGAGCAGTACTTC,-,TRBD1,TRBJ2-7,TRBV27
CSVVVQGGNEQFF,TGCAGCGTTGTGGTCCAGGGCGGCAATGAGCAGTTCTTC,-,-,TRBJ2-1,TRBV29-1
CASSQGVSDTQYF,TGTGCCAGCAGTCAAGGGGTATCAGATACGCAGTATTTT,-,-,TRBJ2-3,TRBV7-9
CASKRDWYYNEQFF,TGTGCCAGCAAGAGAGACTGGTATTACAATGAGCAGTTCTTC,-,-,TRBJ2-1,TRBV7-6
CSARGGTEAFF,TGCAGTGCTAGGGGGGGGACTGAAGCTTTCTTT,few,-,TRBJ1-1,TRBV20-1
CAISGQGASYNSPLHF,TGTGCCATCAGTGGGCAGGGGGCGTCCTATAATTCACCCCTCCACTTT,-,TRBD1,TRBJ1-6,TRBV10-3